In its sample, the clone carrying this T cell receptor (beta chain) was seen a few times. As yet, its antigen is unknown. The junction and the germline gene differ at one end; a read error may be behind it. The data were taken from a study of molecular identifiers for immune sequencing clone quantification. The study, taken as a whole, reports: Jurkat TCR RNA spiked in from one cell could reportedly be detected among 1.1 million or so naive cells. For effector cells, clones above 20 RNA copies held over 98% of molecules; for naive cells, under 1%.

Previously reported methods and listed TCR primers produced the bulk TCR libraries. From the PCR reads, TCRdb called clonotypes with MiXCR, one entry per CDR3 protein. Among some 65,000 distinct CDR3 sequences listed, approximately 18% were seen once. It was from 20,000 to 1,000,000 sorted cells, with 10%, 30% or 50% RNA, that naive CD8 libraries came. The TCR sequence derives from a human donor in good health. Some libraries in this study had Jurkat cell RNA spiked in. Source material: naive CD8+ T cells from blood, with Jurkat cell RNA spiked in. Documented subset: FACS-sorted CD8+CD4-CCR7+CD45RA+ naive T cells.

Written as DNA, the CDR3 is TGTGCCAGCAGCCTAGCCGAAGCCAATGAGCAGTTCTTC. This sequence encodes CASSLAEANEQFF. The chain carries TRBV7-9 and TRBJ2-1; D might be TRBD2 (5 bases). The germline V gene has CDR1 SEHNR and CDR2 FQNEAQ (reference sequence). The CDR3 runs 13 residues.